This TCR beta chain was documented in a study of high-grade serous ovarian cancer treatment subgroups. Study-wide background: Samples averaged about 15,000 reads and roughly 7,500 unique TCR beta rearrangements.

Sequencing was performed with immunoSEQ multiplex PCR; in TCRdb, only in-frame clones are kept and a portion is missing. There are fewer than 3,500 clones in the sample; roughly 72% occur only once, and 12% lies in the top ten. Tumor samples were obtained before definitive surgery or chemotherapy. With 4 bases removed from V and 2 bases from J, the gap between germline ends came to 8 bases. The CDR3 extends over 13 amino acids. Per the germline V gene, CDR1 is LNHDA and CDR2 is SQIVND (reference sequence). The V call is TRBV19, the J call TRBJ1-2, with a weak D call TRBD1 (5 bases). The sequenced material came from tumor tissue. The source of this sequence is a human donor with high-grade serous ovarian cancer. CDR3 nucleotide sequence: TGTGCCAGTAGTAATGACAGAAACTATGGCTACACCTTC. It translates to CASSNDRNYGYTF.